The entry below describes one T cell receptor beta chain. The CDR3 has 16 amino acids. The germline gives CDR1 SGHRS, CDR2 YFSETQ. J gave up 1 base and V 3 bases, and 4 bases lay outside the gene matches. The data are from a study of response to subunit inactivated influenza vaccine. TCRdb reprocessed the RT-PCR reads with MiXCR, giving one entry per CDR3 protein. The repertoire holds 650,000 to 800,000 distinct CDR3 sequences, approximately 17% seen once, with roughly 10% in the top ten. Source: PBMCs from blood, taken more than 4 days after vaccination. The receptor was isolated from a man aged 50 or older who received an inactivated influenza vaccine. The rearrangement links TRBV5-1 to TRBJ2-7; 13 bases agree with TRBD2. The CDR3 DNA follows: TGCGCCAGCAGCTGGGGACTAGCGGGAATGTCCTACGAGCAGTACTTC. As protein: CASSWGLAGMSYEQYF.